This T cell receptor (beta chain) was sequenced during a study of T-cell reconstitution after alpha-beta-depleted transplantation in children. Worth noting for this clonotype: Its antigen is not identified.

Molecular barcoding with unique molecular identifiers was used for the TCRbeta library. Via MiXCR, TCRdb re-called the PCR reads, giving one row per CDR3 protein. The table shows 450,000 to 550,000 distinct CDR3 sequences, with around 10% occurring only once. Study findings and constraints: Newly made T cells mostly supplied T-cell counts and diversity one year after transplant.

The CDR3 runs to 17 residues. Germline V CDR1 and CDR2: SQVTM, ANQGSEA. Trimming cost V 2 bases and J 2 bases; bases outside gene matches: 9. The source is a female patient aged 2-9 years who had a stem cell transplant for aplastic anemia, so the T cells may come from the graft donor. This chain joins TRBV29-1 and TRBJ2-1; TRBD2 aligns across 10 bases. The sequences come from PBMCs, mostly from graft donor cells, collected 180 days after TCRalphabeta/CD19-depleted stem cell transplant. DNA for the CDR3: TGCAGCGTTGAATTAGGTAGCGGGAGGACCCCCTACAATGAGCAGTTCTTC. This sequence encodes CSVELGSGRTPYNEQFF.